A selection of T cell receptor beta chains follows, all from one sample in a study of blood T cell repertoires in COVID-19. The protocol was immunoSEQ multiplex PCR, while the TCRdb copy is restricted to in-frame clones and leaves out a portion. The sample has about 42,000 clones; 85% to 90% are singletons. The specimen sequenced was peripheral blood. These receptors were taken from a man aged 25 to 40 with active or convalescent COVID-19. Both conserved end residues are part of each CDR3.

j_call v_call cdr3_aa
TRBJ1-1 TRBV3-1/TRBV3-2 CASSQVTLNTEAFF
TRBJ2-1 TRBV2 CASSGRLAGLNEQFF
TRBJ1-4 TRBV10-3 CAISESGRGYEKLFF
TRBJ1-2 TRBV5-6 CASSSGGPGYGYTF
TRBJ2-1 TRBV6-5 CASSRRGTSVFF
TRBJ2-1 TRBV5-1 CASSNSRTSRPYNEQFF
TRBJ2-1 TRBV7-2 CASSLVASRSPYNEQFF
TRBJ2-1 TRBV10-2 CASSVTSGYYNEQFF
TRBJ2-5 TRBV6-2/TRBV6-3 CASSYSIGGAQETQYF
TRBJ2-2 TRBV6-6 CASSGPGTGKPGELFF
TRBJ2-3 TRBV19 CASRFLAGGTDTQYF
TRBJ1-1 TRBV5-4 CASSFQASRNTEAFF
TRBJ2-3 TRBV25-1 CASSDTKLADTQYF
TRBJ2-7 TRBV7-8 CASSGTGRYEQYF
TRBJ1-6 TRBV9 CASSGGTGDGSPLHF
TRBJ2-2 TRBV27 CASSLGLNTGELFF
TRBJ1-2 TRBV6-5 CASSNGGAIYGYTF
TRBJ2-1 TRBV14 CASRPGAGYNEQFF
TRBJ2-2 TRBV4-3 CASSQDFAGELFF
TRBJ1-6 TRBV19 CASRAKQGYNSPLHF
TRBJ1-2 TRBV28 CASSFESGWRGYTF
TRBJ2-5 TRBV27 CASSQTSGSAQETQYF
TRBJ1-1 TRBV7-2 CASSLKGQGNTEAFF
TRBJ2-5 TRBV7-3 CASSLTDSAQETQYF
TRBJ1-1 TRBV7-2 CASSRQMNTEAFF
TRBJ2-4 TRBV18 CASSPSSDIQYF
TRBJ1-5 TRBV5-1 CASSSGGTEPQHF
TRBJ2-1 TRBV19 CASSRSWGGLAGGGNEQFF
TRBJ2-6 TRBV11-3 CASSLDTAGASGANVLTF
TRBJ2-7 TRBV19 CASSLDRDNEQYF
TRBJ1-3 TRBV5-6 CASSFWSGENSGNTIYF
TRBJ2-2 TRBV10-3 CAIRAAGGSTGELFF
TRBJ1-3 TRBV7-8 CASSSAKDQWRAGNTIYF
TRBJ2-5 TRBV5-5 CASSFLGLAGVGETQYF
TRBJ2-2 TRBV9 CASSPRQGSTGELFF
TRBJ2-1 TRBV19 CASNAGESSYNEQFF
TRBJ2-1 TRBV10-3 CAMAGTSGNEQFF
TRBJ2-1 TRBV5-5 CASSLPLAVSVDEQFF
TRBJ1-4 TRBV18 CASSNGQGGSEKLFF
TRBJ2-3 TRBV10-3 CAISEMTGVTDTQYF
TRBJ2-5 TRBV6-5 CASSYVRTGGVQTQYF
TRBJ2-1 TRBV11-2 CASRYQNPGGESEQFF
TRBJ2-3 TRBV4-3 CASSQELAEGTDTQYF
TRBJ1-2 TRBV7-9 CASGALQTGTYGYTF
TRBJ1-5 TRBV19 CASSTGGYQPQHF
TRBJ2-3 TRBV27 CATKEGLRYTDTQYF